One sample yielded the 16 T cell receptor beta chains listed below, sequenced in a study of blood T cell repertoires in COVID-19. The table came from immunoSEQ multiplex PCR; TCRdb's copy has only in-frame clones and leaves some out. The data contain 310,000 or so clones, about 82% of them singletons. The sample was peripheral blood. The receptors derive from a woman aged 45-59 years with acute or convalescent COVID-19.

The chain uses TRBV7-2 and TRBJ1-2, with TRBD1 matching over 8 bases. From germline, CDR1 is SGHTA and CDR2 FQGNSA. CDR3 length: 16 amino acids. V shed 5 bases and J 2 bases; nucleotides not matched to a gene: 10. The CDR3 DNA is TGTGCCAGCAGCCAAAACAATAGACAGGGGAACTATGGCTACACCTTC. It encodes CASSQNNRQGNYGYTF.

V usage is TRBV28 and J usage is TRBJ1-5; perhaps TRBD1 as D (5 bases). Looked up from germline, CDR1 is MDHEN and CDR2 is SYDVKM. The CDR3 sequence is 18 residues long. Trimming pared 1 base from V and 0 bases from J, leaving 16 bases between. CDR3: CASSLYLIQGYSNQPQHF. The DNA for the CDR3 is TGTGCCAGCAGTTTATACCTGATTCAGGGTTATAGCAATCAGCCCCAGCATTTT.

The chain joins TRBV12-3 or TRBV12-4 to TRBJ1-6; D not certain. The length of the CDR3 is 13 residues. Trimming took off 3 bases at V and 11 bases at J, with 11 bases between the two ends. The CDR3 coding sequence is TGTGCCAGCAGTTTGGCGGAAGATACACCCCTCCACTTT. It codes for CASSLAEDTPLHF.

The chain combines TRBV10-3 with TRBJ2-1; D uncertain. The CDR3 is 13 residues long. The ends were cut back, 3 bases at V and 7 bases at J, with 10 bases in the middle. Per the germline V gene, CDR1 is ENHRY and CDR2 is SYGVKD. CDR3 DNA: TGTGCCATCAGTGATGGGCCATCTAATGAGCAGTTCTTC. It translates to CAISDGPSNEQFF.

This clone has only a few counts. The V gene is TRBV4-1, the J gene TRBJ2-7, with 7 nucleotides matching TRBD2. Losses at the gene ends were 2 bases for V and 4 bases for J; bases not matched to a gene: 5. CDR3 length: 14 amino acids. Germline assignment: CDR1 MGHRA and CDR2 YSYEKL. CDR3 sequence (DNA): TGCGCCAGCAGCCAACCCGGAGCGGGGTACGAGCAGTACTTC. This encodes CASSQPGAGYEQYF.

This clone was counted a few times. The genes are TRBV4-3 and TRBJ2-3; the match to TRBD2 covers 8 bases. J was trimmed by 1 base and V by 0 bases; bases with no gene match: 6. The length of the CDR3 is 17 residues. Germline assignment: CDR1 LGHNA and CDR2 YSLEER. The CDR3 is CASSQDPSSGRTDTQYF. Here the CDR3 DNA reads TGCGCCAGCAGCCAAGATCCCTCTAGCGGGCGCACAGATACGCAGTATTTT.

This clone was detected ten times or more. The rearrangement links TRBV7-8 to TRBJ1-3, with D perhaps matching TRBD1 (5 bases). Trimming pared 4 bases from V and 2 bases from J, leaving 27 bases between. Germline values: CDR1 SGHVS, CDR2 FQNEAQ. The CDR3 totals 20 residues. The DNA of the CDR3 is TGTGCCAGCAGCTCACGACCCAGCCAGGGCAGGAGCCTCCCTGGAAACACCATATATTTT. Amino acids: CASSSRPSQGRSLPGNTIYF.

The V and J genes are TRBV5-4 and TRBJ2-7; 12 nucleotides align to TRBD2. The junction had 8 bases not matched to a gene; V was cut back by 1 base and J by 6 bases. Per the germline V gene, CDR1 is SGHNT and CDR2 is YYREEE (reference sequence). The CDR3 consists of 16 residues. The CDR3 DNA sequence: TGTGCCAGCAGCTTGACCCGACTAGCGGGAGCTGGCGAGCAGTACTTC. Amino acid sequence: CASSLTRLAGAGEQYF.

This sequence joins TRBV19 and TRBJ1-2; perhaps TRBD1 as D (6 bases). Germline assignment: CDR1 LNHDA and CDR2 SQIVND (reference sequence). CDR3 length: 12 residues. V was trimmed by 3 bases and J by 9 bases, leaving 11 bases between them. The CDR3, as DNA: TGTGCCAGTAGTATTGGCAGGGGTAGCTACACCTTC. It encodes CASSIGRGSYTF.

This chain connects TRBV28 to TRBJ1-4, with TRBD1 matching 7 bases. The trim removed 2 bases at V and 4 bases at J, leaving 1 base unmatched. Germline V gene sequence: CDR1 MDHEN, CDR2 SYDVKM. CDR3 length: 14 amino acids. Written as DNA, the CDR3 is TGTGCCAGCAGTTTACAGGGGGGTAATGAAAAACTGTTTTTT. Translated, it gives CASSLQGGNEKLFF.

The chain joins TRBV7-9 to TRBJ2-1; the match to TRBD2 covers 14 bases. CDR3 length: 16 amino acids. Germline V lookup: CDR1 SEHNR, CDR2 FQNEAQ (reference sequence). Losses at the gene ends were 4 bases for V and 10 bases for J; bases not matched to a gene: 9. The CDR3 sequence is CASSSGTSGSFGEQFF. CDR3 in DNA: TGTGCCAGCAGCTCGGGGACTAGCGGGAGTTTTGGAGAGCAGTTCTTC.

In this sample, this clone turned up a few times. The chain links TRBV28 to TRBJ2-3; 10 nucleotides match TRBD2. The V gene's germline CDR1 is MDHEN and CDR2 SYDVKM. The CDR3 has 16 amino acids. V lost 5 bases, J lost 1 base, and 6 bases stayed unmatched. The CDR3 bases are TGTGCCAGCAGTATTCTAGCGGGAGTGGGCACAGATACGCAGTATTTT. Translating it yields CASSILAGVGTDTQYF.

The chain recombines TRBV6-4 with TRBJ2-2, with D tentatively TRBD1 (6 bases). Germline assignment: CDR1 MRHNA and CDR2 SNTAGT. Trimming removed 10 bases from V and 6 bases from J, with 18 bases in between. The CDR3 loop spans 14 amino acids. The CDR3 bases are TGTGCCACCAGAGTAGACGCAGGGGCCGGGGAGCTGTTTTTT. It specifies CATRVDAGAGELFF.

The chain couples TRBV10-3 to TRBJ1-2; D is possibly TRBD1 (5 bases). This CDR3 region has 13 residues. Germline assignment: CDR1 ENHRY and CDR2 SYGVKD. This CDR3 reads CVARDGGKYGYTF. The CDR3 DNA sequence: TGTGTCGCACGAGACGGGGGGAAATATGGCTACACCTTC.

The V gene is TRBV28, the J gene TRBJ1-5; the match to TRBD1 covers 9 bases. This CDR3 has 13 amino acids. The ends lost 8 bases at V and 6 bases at J; junction bases unmatched: 5. Germline CDR1 MDHEN, CDR2 SYDVKM. The CDR3 DNA reads as TGTGCCAGCGTCACAGGGGGCGTTCAGCCCCAGCATTTT. It is translated as CASVTGGVQPQHF.

This chain connects TRBV4-2 to TRBJ1-5; 7 positions match TRBD1. Trimming at V came to 4 bases and at J to 6 bases, leaving 12 bases not matched to a gene. The length of the CDR3 is 16 residues. Germline V lookup: CDR1 LGHNA, CDR2 YNFKEQ. The CDR3 is CASSRGGVGAVQPQHF. Here the CDR3 DNA reads TGTGCCAGCAGCCGAGGGGGCGTGGGGGCCGTTCAGCCCCAGCATTTT.